Listed below are T cell receptor beta chains from one sample, sequenced in a study of radiation and T cells in renal cell carcinoma. Clones were read by immunoSEQ multiplex PCR, and TCRdb kept only the in-frame ones, dropping some. The sample records about 120,000 clones, around 85% being singletons. The sample consisted of blood, taken from a patient whose treatment included radiotherapy and nephrectomy. These receptors all come from a man aged 50 or older with renal cell carcinoma. Both conserved end residues are part of each CDR3. A D gene is named only where the DNA matches it firmly. Not every row has a clone size; where given, it reads once, few, many or a size class.

TRBJ2-5 NA TRBV2 NA CASSAGGGLETQYF TGTGCCAGCAGTGCAGGGGGAGGTTTGGAGACCCAGTACTTC
TRBJ2-3 TRBD2 TRBV19 once CATAESTSGLNTQYF TGTGCCACCGCCGAATCTACTAGCGGGTTAAATACGCAGTATTTT
TRBJ2-1 NA TRBV20-1 NA CSARGLDKQFF TGCAGTGCTAGAGGTTTGGACAAGCAGTTCTTC
TRBJ1-2 TRBD1 TRBV7-8 NA CASSSRGQGAFGYTF TGTGCCAGCAGCTCCCGGGGCCAGGGGGCGTTTGGCTACACCTTC
TRBJ2-5 NA TRBV6-1 once CASSELGGQETQYF TGTGCCAGCAGTGAACTGGGGGGCCAAGAGACCCAGTACTTC
TRBJ2-7 TRBD2 TRBV4-2 NA CASSLDGGGAYEQYF TGTGCCAGCAGCCTAGACGGCGGGGGGGCGTACGAGCAGTACTTC
TRBJ2-2 TRBD1 TRBV28 NA CASSFLKGGPGELFF TGTGCCAGCAGTTTTTTAAAAGGGGGCCCCGGGGAGCTGTTTTTT
TRBJ2-3 TRBD2 TRBV5-6 NA CASSSGGSGVQDTQYF TGTGCCAGCAGCTCCGGTGGGAGCGGGGTCCAGGATACGCAGTATTTT
TRBJ1-2 NA TRBV11-2 once CASRGRGFYGYTF TGTGCCAGCAGGGGACGGGGCTTCTATGGCTACACCTTC
TRBJ1-2 NA TRBV7-6 NA CASSPGAPTNYGYTF TGTGCCAGCAGTCCAGGGGCCCCCACGAACTATGGCTACACCTTC
TRBJ1-3 NA TRBV6-5 many CASSLNGVGNTIYF TGTGCCAGCAGTCTAAACGGAGTGGGAAACACCATATATTTT
TRBJ1-4 TRBD1 TRBV7-9 NA CASSSVQGRREKLFF TGTGCCAGCAGCTCAGTACAGGGGCGGCGTGAAAAACTGTTTTTT
TRBJ2-1 TRBD1 TRBV10-3 NA CAITPGGRYEQFF TGTGCCATCACTCCAGGGGGTAGGTATGAGCAGTTCTTC
TRBJ2-7 NA TRBV6-5 NA CASSYGPGLEQYF TGTGCCAGCAGTTACGGTCCGGGGCTCGAGCAGTACTTC
TRBJ2-5 NA TRBV7-2 NA CASSLNRQAPQETQYF TGTGCCAGCAGCCTCAACCGACAGGCCCCCCAAGAGACCCAGTACTTC
TRBJ2-3 NA TRBV18 NA CASSQASTDTQYF TGTGCCAGCTCACAGGCGAGCACAGATACGCAGTATTTT
TRBJ1-1 NA TRBV6-1 NA CASYEGFSTEAFF TGTGCCAGCTACGAGGGATTCTCCACTGAAGCTTTCTTT
TRBJ1-4 TRBD1 TRBV5-4 NA CASSTGTGGRNEKLFF TGTGCCAGCAGCACCGGGACAGGGGGCCGGAATGAAAAACTGTTTTTT
TRBJ2-7 TRBD1 TRBV5-1 NA CASSLATGGHEQYF TGCGCCAGCAGCTTGGCGACAGGGGGACACGAGCAGTACTTC
TRBJ2-7 NA TRBV11-2 NA CASSLSVPAYEQYF TGTGCCAGCAGCCTTAGCGTCCCGGCCTACGAGCAGTACTTC
TRBJ1-4 TRBD1 TRBV28 NA CASSQTGGPLKLFF TGTGCCAGCAGTCAAACAGGGGGCCCGCTTAAGCTGTTTTTT
TRBJ1-4 TRBD1 TRBV12-5 NA CASGLTGTGGSPTVNEKLFF TGTGCTAGTGGTTTGACCGGGACAGGGGGCTCCCCAACCGTGAATGAAAAACTGTTTTTT
TRBJ1-2 NA TRBV7-2 NA CASSLVVTDRPSYGYTF TGTGCCAGCAGCTTAGTAGTTACTGACCGTCCCTCCTATGGCTACACCTTC
TRBJ1-2 NA TRBV30 NA CAWGFYTF TGTGCCTGGGGGTTTTACACCTTC
TRBJ2-1 TRBD2 TRBV6-1 few CASSVLTSGGGEQFF TGTGCCAGCAGTGTCTTGACTAGCGGGGGGGGAGAGCAGTTCTTC
TRBJ2-7 NA TRBV5-1 NA CASADGDEQYF TGCGCCAGCGCTGACGGGGACGAGCAGTACTTC
TRBJ1-2 NA TRBV25-1 NA CASSEYPDRRNYGYTF TGTGCCAGCAGTGAATACCCCGACAGGAGAAACTATGGCTACACCTTC
TRBJ2-7 NA TRBV11-2 few CASSLAGARGGEQYF TGTGCCAGCAGCTTAGCCGGGGCCAGGGGAGGCGAGCAGTACTTC
TRBJ1-5 NA TRBV19 NA CASSTGGEGQPQHF TGTGCCAGTAGTACGGGAGGGGAGGGCCAGCCCCAGCATTTT
TRBJ1-1 NA TRBV7-8 NA CASSLGGRRPSEAFF TGTGCCAGCAGCTTAGGAGGTAGGAGACCATCTGAAGCTTTCTTT
TRBJ2-5 NA TRBV11-3 NA CASSLGSTEQETQYF TGTGCCAGCAGCTTAGGGTCGACAGAACAAGAGACCCAGTACTTC
TRBJ1-1 NA TRBV27 NA CASRRGTEAFF TGTGCCAGCAGAAGGGGCACTGAAGCTTTCTTT
TRBJ1-2 NA TRBV27 NA CASSSPTGYGYTF TGTGCCAGCAGTTCACCTACTGGCTATGGCTACACCTTC
TRBJ1-4 TRBD1 TRBV27 NA CASSLYPRQGFATNEKLFF TGTGCCAGCAGTTTATACCCGCGACAGGGGTTTGCAACTAATGAAAAACTGTTTTTT
TRBJ2-7 TRBD2 TRBV5-1 NA CASSSFLTSGGAYEQYF TGCGCCAGCAGCTCATTTCTTACTAGCGGGGGGGCCTACGAGCAGTACTTC
TRBJ1-1 NA TRBV19 NA CASSREGHSGNGAFF TGTGCCAGTAGTCGCGAGGGGCACAGCGGGAACGGGGCTTTCTTT
TRBJ2-5 NA TRBV2 NA CASKSRGGETQYF TGTGCCAGCAAAAGCAGGGGGGGAGAGACCCAGTACTTC
TRBJ1-2 NA TRBV28 NA CASREIETDGYTF TGTGCCAGCAGGGAGATAGAGACGGATGGCTACACCTTC
TRBJ2-7 TRBD1 TRBV6-5 NA CASSQGQGAHYEQYF TGTGCCAGCAGTCAGGGACAGGGGGCTCACTACGAGCAGTACTTC
TRBJ2-7 NA TRBV7-2 NA CASSPVGDSNEQYF TGTGCCAGCAGCCCCGTCGGGGACTCCAACGAGCAGTACTTC
TRBJ2-3 NA TRBV5-1 once CASSLDSPSTDTQYF TGCGCCAGCAGCTTGGACAGTCCTAGCACAGATACGCAGTATTTT
TRBJ2-7 NA TRBV30 NA CALSSSSYEQYF TGTGCCCTTTCCTCAAGTTCCTACGAGCAGTACTTC
TRBJ1-4 NA TRBV18 NA CASSPVARSGEKLFF TGTGCCAGCTCACCGGTCGCGAGGTCGGGTGAAAAACTGTTTTTT
TRBJ2-3 TRBD2 TRBV9 once CASTGGALSTDTQYF TGTGCCAGCACCGGGGGGGCACTAAGCACAGATACGCAGTATTTT
TRBJ2-1 NA TRBV5-1 NA CASSLEIRTGEDEQFF TGCGCCAGCAGCTTGGAGATTAGAACAGGCGAGGATGAGCAGTTCTTC
TRBJ2-2 TRBD1 TRBV19 NA CASRKTGAPDTGELFF TGTGCCAGTAGGAAGACAGGGGCTCCGGACACCGGGGAGCTGTTTTTT
TRBJ2-5 NA TRBV2 NA CASSGVSRAVRETQYF TGTGCCAGCAGTGGGGTCTCCAGGGCTGTCCGAGAGACCCAGTACTTC